The 21 T cell receptor beta chains below were found in one sample sequenced in a study of blood T cell repertoires in COVID-19 (dated by TCRdb to the early 2020s). The receptor library was made with the immunoSEQ multiplex PCR assay. The immuneACCESS repertoire file appears here via TCRdb, limited to in-frame rearrangements. These files lack a portion of the clones; in checked studies, under half of the deficit traces to unresolved V genes, and the cause of the others is not known. This sample comprises 200,000 to 300,000 clones, 70% to 90% of them detected only once. The ten largest clones represent around 6.5% of the sample. The specimen was peripheral blood. Receptor source: a woman in her sixties or seventies with active or convalescent COVID-19.

This chain links TRBV18 with TRBJ2-6; D is unresolved. The CDR3 runs to 13 residues. V was trimmed by 4 bases and J by 3 bases, leaving 4 bases between them. Per the germline V gene, CDR1 is KGHSH and CDR2 is LQKENI. CDR3 nucleotide sequence: TGTGCCAGCTCACTCAGTGGGGCCAACGTCCTGACTTTC. Amino acids: CASSLSGANVLTF.

The J gene is TRBJ1-1, the V gene TRBV5-6; a possible D gene is TRBD1 (6 bases). Trimming pared 7 bases from V and 3 bases from J, leaving 13 bases between. Germline values: CDR1 SGHDT, CDR2 YYEEEE. The length of the CDR3 is 13 residues. CDR3 protein: CASGTGLHTEAFF. The CDR3 nucleotides are TGTGCCAGCGGTACAGGGTTGCACACTGAAGCTTTCTTT.

This clone was observed a handful of times. This chain links TRBV3-1 (or the pseudogene TRBV3-2) with TRBJ1-2; D is uncertain. The CDR3 loop spans 14 amino acids. The germline V gene has CDR1 LGHDT and CDR2 YNNKEL (reference sequence). Trimming pared 1 base from V and 6 bases from J, leaving 12 bases between. The CDR3 nucleotides are TGTGCCAGCAGCCAAGGAGGCGGGGTAAATGGCTACACCTTC. It translates to CASSQGGGVNGYTF.

This chain connects TRBV5-6 to TRBJ2-7; D perhaps matches TRBD2 (6 bases). The V end lost 4 bases, the J end lost 0 bases, and 14 bases lay between the germline ends. CDR3 length: 15 amino acids. Per germline, CDR1 SGHDT and CDR2 YYEEEE. Written as DNA, the CDR3 is TGTGCCAGCAGCCGGGGGACGGGGAGCTCCTACGAGCAGTACTTC. It yields the protein CASSRGTGSSYEQYF.

The chain employs TRBV10-3 and TRBJ1-6, with 7 bases matching TRBD1. CDR1 is ENHRY, CDR2 SYGVKD, per germline. The CDR3 totals 13 residues. The V gene end was trimmed by 3 bases and the J gene end by 7 bases; junction bases not matched to a gene: 0. The CDR3 DNA is TGTGCCATCAGTGACAGGGGGAATTCACCCCTCCACTTT. Its protein is CAISDRGNSPLHF.

The V and J genes are TRBV9 and TRBJ2-7, with D maybe TRBD1 (6 bases). The germline V gene has CDR1 SGDLS and CDR2 YYNGEE. Between the trimmed V and J ends, which lost 8 bases and 1 base, there was a span of 16 bases. The CDR3 loop spans 14 amino acids. The CDR3 DNA reads TGTGCCAGTTCCCCACAGGGCGGATCCTACGAGCAGTACTTC. Translating gives CASSPQGGSYEQYF.

The chain uses TRBV9 and TRBJ1-1, with D unclear. Germline V lookup: CDR1 SGDLS, CDR2 YYNGEE. Trimming took off 2 bases at V and 3 bases at J, with 8 bases between the two ends. This CDR3 region has 13 residues. The CDR3 here is CASSVGSYTEAFF. The DNA of the CDR3 is TGTGCCAGCAGCGTCGGGAGTTACACTGAAGCTTTCTTT.

This clone was observed a single time. V is TRBV4-2 and J is TRBJ1-1; no clear D gene. V lost 7 bases and J lost 7, with 22 bases in between. CDR1 is LGHNA and CDR2 is YNFKEQ in the germline V gene. The CDR3 spans 15 residues. CDR3 in amino acids: CASTPGRAPTDEAFF. Written as DNA, the CDR3 is TGTGCCAGCACCCCCGGGAGGGCCCCCACGGATGAAGCTTTCTTT.

The rearrangement links TRBV7-9 to TRBJ2-6; TRBD1 aligns across 12 bases. Unmatched junction bases numbered 8, after V lost 7 bases and J lost 1 base. Looked up from germline, CDR1 is SEHNR and CDR2 is FQNEAQ (reference sequence). This CDR3 contains 18 residues. The CDR3 sequence is CASTLGGQGASGANVLTF. The CDR3 coding sequence is TGTGCCAGCACCCTAGGGGGACAGGGGGCATCTGGGGCCAACGTCCTGACTTTC.

This chain connects TRBV11-2 to TRBJ1-2, with 10 bases that match TRBD1. Germline CDR1 and CDR2: SGHAT and FQNNGV. The CDR3 length is 14 residues. Losses at the gene ends were 5 bases for V and 7 bases for J; bases not matched to a gene: 7. The CDR3 protein is CASSPRTGGFGYTF. The CDR3 nucleotides read TGTGCCAGCAGCCCTCGGACAGGGGGATTTGGCTACACCTTC.

In DNA form, the CDR3 reads TGTGCCAGCAGCGTAGCCGAGGCGGGGGTATATGGCTACACCTTC. It yields the protein CASSVAEAGVYGYTF. V and J are TRBV9 and TRBJ1-2, with a tentative D call TRBD1 (5 bases). This CDR3 contains 15 residues. V was cut by 0 bases and J by 5 bases, with 14 bases left in between. Looked up from germline, CDR1 is SGDLS and CDR2 is YYNGEE.

In this sample, this clone turned up once. J is TRBJ1-4 and V is TRBV5-1; possibly TRBD1 for D (6 bases). Trimming removed 6 bases from V and 6 bases from J, with 15 bases in between. This CDR3 spans 14 amino acids. The germline CDR1 and CDR2 sequences are SGHRS and YFSETQ. DNA of the CDR3: TGCGCCAGCACCCTGGACAGCGGCTATGAAAAACTGTTTTTT. Translating gives CASTLDSGYEKLFF.

This chain links TRBV4-2 with TRBJ2-3; 8 positions match TRBD2. From germline, CDR1 is LGHNA and CDR2 YNFKEQ. V was clipped by 4 bases and J by 3 bases; unmatched bases: 6. This CDR3 spans 15 amino acids. CDR3 DNA sequence: TGTGCCAGCAGCCTAACGGGAGGGGGTACAGATACGCAGTATTTT. It is translated as CASSLTGGGTDTQYF.

This chain links TRBV5-4 with TRBJ2-3, with 12 bases fitting TRBD2. J was trimmed by 6 bases and V by 5 bases; bases with no gene match: 10. The CDR3 totals 16 residues. In germline, CDR1 is SGHNT, CDR2 YYREEE (reference sequence). The CDR3 region is CASSSSSGGGLDTQYF. The CDR3 DNA is TGTGCCAGCAGTTCCTCTAGCGGGGGGGGCTTGGATACGCAGTATTTT.

The chain employs TRBV3-1 (or the pseudogene TRBV3-2) and TRBJ2-1, with D possibly being TRBD2 (6 bases). V dropped 11 bases and J dropped 0 bases, with 14 bases sitting between them. CDR3 length: 14 residues. The germline V gene encodes CDR1 LGHDT and CDR2 YNNKEL (reference sequence). The CDR3 is CAASGGSSYNEQFF. As DNA, the CDR3 is TGTGCCGCGTCTGGAGGGAGCTCCTACAATGAGCAGTTCTTC.

The V gene is TRBV5-1, the J gene TRBJ2-1, with TRBD1 matching 8 bases. Germline V CDR1 and CDR2: SGHRS, YFSETQ. Trimming took 4 bases from V and 6 from J; bases not matched to a gene: 9. CDR3 length: 15 amino acids. CDR3 DNA sequence: TGCGCCAGCAGCCTGCAGGGGGCGCTGAGCAATGAGCAGTTCTTC. It specifies CASSLQGALSNEQFF.

The chain couples TRBV29-1 to TRBJ1-2; D perhaps matches TRBD1 (5 bases). V lost 6 bases and J lost 7, with 15 bases in between. The CDR3 length is 12 residues. In germline, CDR1 is SQVTM, CDR2 ANQGSEA. In nucleotides, the CDR3 is TGCAGCGTCGGAGAGCAGGGCGGTGGCTACACCTTC. This translates into CSVGEQGGGYTF.

V gene TRBV19 combines with J gene TRBJ1-3; no reliable D call. Germline lookup yields CDR1 LNHDA and CDR2 SQIVND (reference sequence). The CDR3 runs 13 residues. V was clipped by 4 bases and J by 7 bases, with 11 bases between them. In nucleotides, the CDR3 is TGTGCCAGTAGTAAAAGGGAGTGGAACACCATATATTTT. It specifies CASSKREWNTIYF.

This clone is a singleton in its sample. J is TRBJ1-1 and V is TRBV5-8; D gene uncertain. V dropped 0 bases and J dropped 11 bases, with 14 bases sitting between them. This CDR3 comprises 13 residues. The V gene's germline CDR1 is SGHTS and CDR2 YDEGEE. Written as DNA, the CDR3 is TGTGCCAGCAGCTTGGCCCGTCGGGAGCATGCTTTCTTT. This gives the protein CASSLARREHAFF.

This clone has a handful of counts. The CDR3 loop is CASRRRGNTEAFF. In nucleotides, the CDR3 is TGTGCCAGCAGGCGCAGGGGCAACACTGAAGCTTTCTTT. V gene TRBV5-6 combines with J gene TRBJ1-1, with D possibly matching TRBD1 (6 bases). Trimming removed 5 bases from V and 2 bases from J, with 10 bases in between. CDR3 length: 13 amino acids. Germline values: CDR1 SGHDT, CDR2 YYEEEE.

This clone has only one observation. The V and J genes are TRBV28 and TRBJ1-4; D is undetermined. Germline values: CDR1 MDHEN, CDR2 SYDVKM. Trimming took off 6 bases at V and 8 bases at J, with 16 bases between the two ends. The CDR3 is 14 amino acids. Here the CDR3 DNA reads TGTGCCAGCAGCATTAAGCACGGAGCAGAAAAACTGTTTTTT. Its translation is CASSIKHGAEKLFF.